This is a list of T cell receptor beta chains from one sample in a study of T cell repertoires in cytomegalovirus infection. One entry per CDR3 protein, called by TCRdb with MiXCR from the reads. The table has about 770,000 distinct CDR3 sequences, under 35% seen once; the top ten hold around 13%. Their antigens are not known. The sequencing used cultured CD8+ T cells from PBMCs, collected from culture after CMV antigen stimulation. These receptors were collected from a human donor in good health (CMV status not recorded). Some clones in this sample may be carry-over from other donors' samples. CDR3s include the opening cysteine and the closing phenylalanine or tryptophan. D genes are given only for firm matches. Some rows have no size entry. The others give once, few or many, or a class for an expanded clone.

D	V	size	J	CDR3	DNA
TRBD2	TRBV27	once	TRBJ2-1	CASSLGLAGGTYNEQFF	TGTGCCAGCAGTTTGGGACTAGCGGGGGGGACCTACAATGAGCAGTTCTTC
-	TRBV6-6	-	TRBJ1-1	CASRSFQPEAFF	TGTGCCAGCAGGAGCTTCCAGCCTGAAGCTTTCTTT
-	TRBV3-1	few	TRBJ2-1	CASSRRQEQYNEQFF	TGTGCCAGCAGCCGCCGACAGGAGCAGTACAATGAGCAGTTCTTC
TRBD2	TRBV11-3	-	TRBJ2-1	CASSSTSGGNEQFF	TGTGCCAGCAGCTCCACCTCGGGGGGGAATGAGCAGTTCTTC
-	TRBV27	-	TRBJ2-2	CASTLDENTGELFF	TGTGCCAGCACCCTGGACGAGAACACCGGGGAGCTGTTTTTT
-	TRBV7-9	few	TRBJ2-2	CASSYGRIYHTGELFF	TGTGCCAGCAGCTACGGCCGGATTTATCACACCGGGGAGCTGTTTTTT
TRBD1	TRBV7-6	few	TRBJ1-5	CASSLYRGPISNQPQHF	TGTGCCAGCAGCCTCTACAGGGGGCCTATTAGCAATCAGCCCCAGCATTTT
TRBD2	TRBV28	-	TRBJ2-4	CASRSGTIAKNIQYF	TGTGCCAGCAGGAGCGGGACGATAGCCAAAAACATTCAGTACTTC
TRBD2	TRBV7-2	-	TRBJ2-3	CASSGTSGLIDTQYF	TGTGCCAGCAGCGGGACTAGCGGGCTAATAGATACGCAGTATTTT
TRBD1	TRBV7-8	many	TRBJ1-2	CASSQSFGGRGPYGYTF	TGTGCCAGCAGCCAGAGCTTCGGGGGAAGGGGGCCCTATGGCTACACCTTC
-	TRBV7-2	many	TRBJ1-5	CASSPIQGGNQPQHF	TGTGCCAGCAGCCCAATTCAGGGAGGAAATCAGCCCCAGCATTTT
-	TRBV25-1	-	TRBJ1-6	CASSSKAEGYSPLHF	TGTGCCAGCAGCTCAAAGGCGGAGGGTTATTCACCCCTCCACTTT
TRBD1	TRBV27	-	TRBJ1-2	CASSSSEGALLGGYTF	TGTGCCAGCAGCTCCTCTGAGGGGGCTTTATTGGGGGGCTACACCTTC
-	TRBV9	-	TRBJ1-2	CASRAGTDYGYTF	TGTGCCAGCAGAGCCGGGACGGATTATGGCTACACCTTC
-	TRBV5-1	few	TRBJ1-1	CASSLAPRENTEAFF	TGCGCCAGCAGCTTGGCTCCCCGAGAAAACACTGAAGCTTTCTTT
TRBD1	TRBV6-5	few	TRBJ2-5	CASRRGQGRGNKETQYF	TGTGCCAGCAGAAGAGGACAGGGGAGAGGCAATAAGGAGACCCAGTACTTC
-	TRBV5-3	-	TRBJ1-2	CASWGPPFNYGYTF	TGTGCCAGTTGGGGGCCCCCTTTTAACTATGGCTACACCTTC
-	TRBV7-6	many	TRBJ2-5	CASSLELQGQETQYF	TGTGCCAGCAGCTTAGAATTACAGGGCCAAGAGACCCAGTACTTC
-	TRBV7-9	-	TRBJ2-1	CASSLSGPNEQFF	TGTGCCAGCAGCCTCTCCGGACCCAATGAGCAGTTCTTC
-	TRBV6-5	-	TRBJ2-3	CASKGEGGTDTQYF	TGTGCCAGCAAGGGGGAGGGGGGCACAGATACGCAGTATTTT
TRBD1	TRBV7-9	-	TRBJ2-3	CASSPTGKGTDTQYF	TGTGCCAGCAGCCCGACAGGGAAGGGGACAGATACGCAGTATTTT
-	TRBV7-4	many	TRBJ1-3	CASSYRQVSGNTIYF	TGTGCCAGCAGCTACAGACAGGTCTCTGGAAACACCATATATTTT
-	TRBV6-2/TRBV6-3	-	TRBJ1-5	CATCLGGLQPQHF	TGTGCCACCTGTTTGGGGGGCTTACAGCCCCAGCATTTT
TRBD2	TRBV7-6	-	TRBJ2-3	CASSLRTSGGITDTQYF	TGTGCCAGCAGCCTGAGGACTAGCGGGGGGATCACAGATACGCAGTATTTT
-	TRBV4-1	few	TRBJ1-1	CASSHLGKNTEAFF	TGCGCCAGCAGCCACCTAGGAAAGAACACTGAAGCTTTCTTT
-	TRBV2	-	TRBJ2-1	CASSTGKSFNEQFF	TGTGCCAGCAGTACAGGCAAGTCCTTCAATGAGCAGTTCTTC
-	TRBV12-5	-	TRBJ2-2	CASGLGGTGELFF	TGTGCTAGTGGTTTGGGAGGCACCGGGGAGCTGTTTTTT
-	TRBV7-6	-	TRBJ2-2	CASSLPRYTGELFF	TGTGCCAGCAGCTTACCCAGATACACCGGGGAGCTGTTTTTT
-	TRBV19	-	TRBJ2-4	CASSPRGGLPSAKNIQYF	TGTGCCAGTAGTCCGCGCGGGGGCCTACCTTCAGCCAAAAACATTCAGTACTTC
-	TRBV10-3	-	TRBJ2-7	CAISGGYEQYF	TGTGCCATCAGTGGAGGCTACGAGCAGTACTTC
-	TRBV6-2/TRBV6-3	once	TRBJ1-4	CASSYYPNRRDKTSTNEKLFF	TGTGCCAGCAGTTACTACCCCAACAGGAGGGACAAGACTTCAACTAATGAAAAACTGTTTTTT
-	TRBV2	-	TRBJ2-3	CASGRRAPF	TGTGCCAGCGGAAGACGGGCCCCTTTT
-	TRBV19	few	TRBJ2-1	CASSIGGLSYNEQFF	TGTGCCAGTAGTATCGGGGGCCTCTCCTACAATGAGCAGTTCTTC
TRBD2	TRBV15	few	TRBJ2-1	CATSRDPTGLAGVNNEQFF	TGTGCCACCAGCAGAGATCCGACGGGACTAGCGGGGGTAAACAATGAGCAGTTCTTC
-	TRBV27	-	TRBJ2-5	CASRGIRETQYF	TGTGCCAGCAGAGGGATTCGGGAGACCCAGTACTTC
TRBD1	TRBV7-9	few	TRBJ1-2	CASSTDGTGSGYTF	TGTGCCAGCAGCACGGACGGGACAGGGTCGGGCTACACCTTC
-	TRBV6-1	-	TRBJ2-1	CASSYQGEEQFF	TGTGCCAGCAGTTACCAGGGAGAGGAGCAGTTCTTC
-	TRBV7-9	many	TRBJ2-1	CASSLVGGGKGRGREQFF	TGTGCCAGCAGCTTAGTCGGAGGGGGAAAAGGCCGTGGCCGGGAGCAGTTCTTC
TRBD2	TRBV2	once	TRBJ2-1	CASSLTSNSYNEQFF	TGTGCCAGCAGTTTGACTAGCAACAGCTACAATGAGCAGTTCTTC